The rows below give T cell receptor beta chains drawn from one sample of a study of T cell responses to AZD1222 COVID-19 vaccine. The assay was immunoSEQ multiplex PCR, and TCRdb's table has in-frame clones only and misses some. The table shows approximately 92,000 clones, with roughly 90% occurring only once. The sample in question was peripheral blood, obtained on day 0 of AZD1222 vaccination. Every receptor here comes from an adult in good health. Each CDR3 is given with its conserved first and last residue. The D gene is left open where the match is weak. Size is omitted from some rows. Given values are once, few, many or a class for expanded clones.

size: -; J: TRBJ1-2; D: -; V: TRBV5-5; length: 14; DNA: TGTGCCAGCAGCCCGGGGGGTGCTAACTATGGCTACACCTTC; CDR3: CASSPGGANYGYTF
size: -; J: TRBJ2-1; D: TRBD2; V: TRBV7-3; length: 16; DNA: TGTGCCAGCAGCTTAATTAGCGGGGGACCCTACAATGAGCAGTTCTTC; CDR3: CASSLISGGPYNEQFF
size: -; J: TRBJ2-2; D: -; V: TRBV7-9; length: 17; DNA: TGTGCCAGCAGCCAGGGGAGCAGGTCCCGGGACACCGGGGAGCTGTTTTTT; CDR3: CASSQGSRSRDTGELFF
size: few; J: TRBJ2-7; D: -; V: TRBV10-3; length: 12; DNA: TGTGCCAGCGGGACGTCCGCCTACGAGCAGTACTTC; CDR3: CASGTSAYEQYF
size: -; J: TRBJ2-2; D: -; V: TRBV7-2; length: 15; DNA: TGTGCCAGCAGCTTAGTCAGGGCCAACACCGGGGAGCTGTTTTTT; CDR3: CASSLVRANTGELFF
size: -; J: TRBJ1-1; D: -; V: TRBV7-2; length: 15; DNA: TGTGCCAGCAGCTGGACTCGACAGGCGAACACTGAAGCTTTCTTT; CDR3: CASSWTRQANTEAFF
size: -; J: TRBJ2-3; D: TRBD2; V: TRBV5-4; length: 15; DNA: TGTGCCAGCAGCTCCGGGGGGGGATTGGTAGATACGCAGTATTTT; CDR3: CASSSGGGLVDTQYF
size: -; J: TRBJ1-2; D: -; V: TRBV6-5; length: 11; DNA: TGTGCCAGCAGGATGCTAGGTGGCTACACCTTC; CDR3: CASRMLGGYTF
size: once; J: TRBJ2-7; D: -; V: TRBV4-3; length: 15; DNA: TGCGCCAGCAGCCAAGAACCAGATGCATACTACGAGCAGTACTTC; CDR3: CASSQEPDAYYEQYF
size: -; J: TRBJ1-2; D: TRBD1; V: TRBV7-9; length: 14; DNA: TGTGCCAGCAGCCTACTGGGGACAGGCTATGGCTACACCTTC; CDR3: CASSLLGTGYGYTF
size: few; J: TRBJ2-1; D: -; V: TRBV4-1; length: 14; DNA: TGCGCCAGCAGGGGCTCAGCGCCCTACAATGAGCAGTTCTTC; CDR3: CASRGSAPYNEQFF
size: -; J: TRBJ2-7; D: TRBD2; V: TRBV10-3; length: 14; DNA: TGTGCCATCAGTGATTCGCTAGCGGGTGGAGAGCAGTACTTC; CDR3: CAISDSLAGGEQYF
size: -; J: TRBJ2-3; D: -; V: TRBV11-3; length: 15; DNA: TGTGCCAGCAGCTTAGGCCGCAGGGTATCGGATACGCAGTATTTT; CDR3: CASSLGRRVSDTQYF
size: -; J: TRBJ2-7; D: -; V: TRBV5-6; length: 12; DNA: TGTGCCAGCAGCGTAGGCCGTTACGAGCAGTACTTC; CDR3: CASSVGRYEQYF
size: -; J: TRBJ1-1; D: -; V: TRBV6-6; length: 13; DNA: TGTGCCAGCAGTCCTCCACCTGGCACTGAAGCTTTCTTT; CDR3: CASSPPPGTEAFF
size: -; J: TRBJ2-3; D: TRBD2; V: TRBV5-1; length: 15; DNA: TGCGCCAGCAAAAAACTTAGCGGGGGCACAGATACGCAGTATTTT; CDR3: CASKKLSGGTDTQYF
size: -; J: TRBJ2-1; D: TRBD2; V: TRBV7-6; length: 17; DNA: TGTGCCAGCAGCTTAGCCCCCCTAGCGGGGGGCGGGAATGAGCAGTTCTTC; CDR3: CASSLAPLAGGGNEQFF
size: -; J: TRBJ1-2; D: -; V: TRBV11-2; length: 16; DNA: TGTGCCAGCAGCTTAGATCGAGGGTCAGTGGTGGGAGGCTACACCTTC; CDR3: CASSLDRGSVVGGYTF
size: -; J: TRBJ1-2; D: -; V: TRBV4-1; length: 15; DNA: TGCGCCAGCAGCCAAGAAATAGGCCGCAAGCGGGGCTACACCTTC; CDR3: CASSQEIGRKRGYTF
size: -; J: TRBJ1-2; D: -; V: TRBV5-1; length: 15; DNA: TGCGCCAGCAGCTTGTCGGGGGTACAATCTTATGGCTACACCTTC; CDR3: CASSLSGVQSYGYTF
size: -; J: TRBJ2-5; D: -; V: TRBV25-1; length: 16; DNA: TGTGCCAGCAGTGTATTCCGGGGCGTTCTGCAAGAGACCCAGTACTTC; CDR3: CASSVFRGVLQETQYF
size: -; J: TRBJ1-1; D: -; V: TRBV4-3; length: 13; DNA: TGCGCCAGCAGTGGATCAGGGAACACTGAAGCTTTCTTT; CDR3: CASSGSGNTEAFF
size: once; J: TRBJ1-1; D: -; V: TRBV1; length: 14; DNA: TGCACCAGCAGCTTTCGGACGGAGAACACTGAAGCTTTCTTT; CDR3: CTSSFRTENTEAFF
size: -; J: TRBJ1-4; D: -; V: TRBV19; length: 14; DNA: TGTGCCAGTACCGGGGGTGCAACTAATGAAAAACTGTTTTTT; CDR3: CASTGGATNEKLFF
size: -; J: TRBJ1-4; D: TRBD1; V: TRBV6-5; length: 15; DNA: TGTGCCAGCAGTTACTCAGAGGGGGCGAGTGAAAAACTGTTTTTT; CDR3: CASSYSEGASEKLFF
size: -; J: TRBJ2-3; D: TRBD2; V: TRBV6-2/TRBV6-3; length: 17; DNA: TGTGCCAGCAGTTACGTCGCGGGGGGGCCCAACACAGATACGCAGTATTTT; CDR3: CASSYVAGGPNTDTQYF
size: -; J: TRBJ2-7; D: TRBD1; V: TRBV27; length: 15; DNA: TGTGCCAGCAGTTGGGGTCTGCAGGGACAGAGCGAGCAGTACTTC; CDR3: CASSWGLQGQSEQYF
size: -; J: TRBJ1-2; D: TRBD1; V: TRBV7-2; length: 14; DNA: TGTGCCAGCAGCGATCCTGGAGCCAGGGGGGGCTACACCTTC; CDR3: CASSDPGARGGYTF
size: -; J: TRBJ1-1; D: -; V: TRBV27; length: 15; DNA: TGTGCCAGCAGTTTCTCCCTACAGGGAAACACTGAAGCTTTCTTT; CDR3: CASSFSLQGNTEAFF
size: -; J: TRBJ1-1; D: -; V: TRBV4-3; length: 13; DNA: TGCGCCAGCAGCCGGATTAGGGGCACTGAAGCTTTCTTT; CDR3: CASSRIRGTEAFF
size: -; J: TRBJ1-2; D: -; V: TRBV7-9; length: 14; DNA: TGTGCCAGCAGCTTACTGTTCCGGGACTATGGCTACACCTTC; CDR3: CASSLLFRDYGYTF
size: -; J: TRBJ2-3; D: -; V: TRBV27; length: 12; DNA: TGTGCCAGCAGATCAAGCGGTGATACGCAGTATTTT; CDR3: CASRSSGDTQYF
size: -; J: TRBJ2-3; D: -; V: TRBV12-5; length: 14; DNA: TGTGCTAGTGGTTTGTCTGGGGTAGCGGATACGCAGTATTTT; CDR3: CASGLSGVADTQYF
size: -; J: TRBJ2-2; D: -; V: TRBV4-3; length: 15; DNA: TGCGCCAGCAGCCAAGATGTACACAACACCGGGGAGCTGTTTTTT; CDR3: CASSQDVHNTGELFF
size: once; J: TRBJ1-5; D: TRBD1; V: TRBV28; length: 17; DNA: TGTGCCAGCAGTCCCCCACGGACAGGGGTGGGCAATCAGCCCCAGCATTTT; CDR3: CASSPPRTGVGNQPQHF
size: -; J: TRBJ2-7; D: TRBD1; V: TRBV18; length: 15; DNA: TGTGCCAGCTCACGGGACAGGGGAGGTTTGTACGAGCAGTACTTC; CDR3: CASSRDRGGLYEQYF
size: -; J: TRBJ2-1; D: TRBD1; V: TRBV6-5; length: 13; DNA: TGTGCCAGCAACCTCACAGGGGGTCGGGCCCGGTTCTTC; CDR3: CASNLTGGRARFF
size: -; J: TRBJ1-4; D: -; V: TRBV7-9; length: 14; DNA: TGTGCCAGCGGACGGGCTGAATTTGGTGAAAAACTGTTTTTT; CDR3: CASGRAEFGEKLFF
size: -; J: TRBJ2-7; D: -; V: TRBV7-2; length: 15; DNA: TGTGCCAGCAGCTTAGGCCAGGGGACGACCTACGAGCAGTACTTC; CDR3: CASSLGQGTTYEQYF
size: -; J: TRBJ2-7; D: TRBD1; V: TRBV11-2; length: 12; DNA: TGTGCCAGCAGCGACAGGGGATACGAGCAGTACTTC; CDR3: CASSDRGYEQYF
size: -; J: TRBJ2-1; D: -; V: TRBV5-1; length: 15; DNA: TGCGCCAGCAGCTCTGGACACCTACTCGGGGATGAGCAGTTCTTC; CDR3: CASSSGHLLGDEQFF
size: few; J: TRBJ1-6; D: -; V: TRBV2; length: 11; DNA: TGTGCCAGCAGTGAAGCTTCACCCCTCCACTTT; CDR3: CASSEASPLHF